A single sample gave rise to the 16 T cell receptor beta chains below, sequenced in a study of control samples from healthy donors and cancer patients. Assay: immunoSEQ multiplex PCR; the TCRdb copy retains only in-frame clones and omits some. This table has approximately 92,000 clones, 93% appearing once. Specimen: blood. These receptors all stem from a woman between 25 and 40 years old in good health.

This CDR3 reads CASSQGLGGSEQYF. The CDR3 DNA is TGTGCCAGCAGTCAGGGCCTAGGGGGCTCCGAGCAGTACTTC. The chain joins TRBV6-6 to TRBJ2-7, with 7 bases aligning to TRBD1. There are 14 residues in the CDR3. J was trimmed by 6 bases and V by 5 bases; bases with no gene match: 10. Per the germline V gene, CDR1 is MNHNY and CDR2 is SVGAGI (reference sequence).

The rearrangement joins TRBV5-1 to TRBJ1-2, with a tentative D call TRBD1 (5 bases). The ends were cut back, 4 bases at V and 5 bases at J, with 9 bases in the middle. In germline, CDR1 is SGHRS, CDR2 YFSETQ. The CDR3 consists of 12 residues. This chain's CDR3 is CASSLGGYGYTF. As DNA, the CDR3 is TGCGCCAGCAGCCTCGGGGGATATGGCTACACCTTC. Complete variable domain (other parts from reference TRBV5-1 and TRBJ1-2): KAGVTQTPRYLIKTRGQQVTLSCSPISGHRSVSWYQQTPGQGLQFLFEYFSETQRNKGNFPGRFSGRQFSNSRSEMNVSTLELGDSALYLCASSLGGYGYTFGSGTRLTVV.

The rearrangement uses TRBV6-4 and TRBJ2-1; D perhaps matches TRBD2 (6 bases). The V end was cut by 3 bases, the J end by 8 bases, with 17 bases between. Germline CDR1 is MRHNA and CDR2 is SNTAGT. The CDR3 has 15 residues. CDR3 sequence: CASSEAAGTGYEQFF. CDR3 nucleotides: TGTGCCAGCAGTGAGGCGGCGGGGACGGGGTATGAGCAGTTCTTC.

The chain uses TRBV5-6 and TRBJ2-1; D ambiguous. V lost 0 bases and J 6 bases, leaving 16 bases between the germline ends. This CDR3 contains 16 residues. Germline V CDR1 and CDR2: SGHDT, YYEEEE. Here the CDR3 DNA reads TGTGCCAGCAGCTTGGGGGCGGCTGTGGCAGGCAATGAGCAGTTCTTC. Amino acids: CASSLGAAVAGNEQFF.

V is TRBV19 and J is TRBJ1-2; D is ambiguous. This CDR3 is 14 amino acids long. Trimming removed 10 bases from V and 4 bases from J, with 19 bases in between. Germline CDR1 reads LNHDA; CDR2 reads SQIVND (reference sequence). CDR3 DNA sequence: TGTGCCACAAGAGGAGAACAGTCAGCCTATGGCTACACCTTC. Translating gives CATRGEQSAYGYTF.

The V gene is TRBV7-4, the J gene TRBJ2-3, with a weak D call TRBD2 (6 bases). The CDR3 has 17 amino acids. Germline V gives CDR1 SGHVT, CDR2 SQSDAQ. V was trimmed by 3 bases and J by 9 bases, leaving 25 bases between them. The CDR3 coding sequence is TGTGCCAGCAGCTTTATGCGGCGGGACGGAAGTAGTTGCACGCAGTATTTT. Translated, it gives CASSFMRRDGSSCTQYF.

The V and J genes are TRBV2 and TRBJ2-7; 7 nucleotides match TRBD1. After removal of 2 bases from V and 2 bases from J, the junction contained 3 bases not matched to a gene. CDR1 and CDR2 (germline): SNHLY, FYNNEI. The CDR3 covers 14 residues. This CDR3 is CASSEFTGAYEQYF. The CDR3 DNA is TGTGCCAGCAGTGAATTTACAGGGGCCTACGAGCAGTACTTC.

This chain links TRBV5-4 with TRBJ1-2; maybe TRBD1 (5 bases). The ends were cut back, 3 bases at V and 4 bases at J, with 16 bases in the middle. Germline V gene sequence: CDR1 SGHNT, CDR2 YYREEE (reference sequence). The CDR3 spans 15 residues. The CDR3 sequence is CASSSGPDMSYGYTF. The CDR3 DNA sequence: TGTGCCAGCAGCTCGGGACCTGATATGAGCTATGGCTACACCTTC.

This chain uses TRBV3-1 (or the pseudogene TRBV3-2) with TRBJ1-1; D remains ambiguous. Trimming removed 2 bases from V and 5 bases from J, with 9 bases in between. Germline values: CDR1 LGHDT, CDR2 YNNKEL (reference sequence). The CDR3 has 13 amino acids. In DNA, the CDR3 is TGTGCCAGCAGCCAAATCCTTTCTACTGAAGCTTTCTTT. Its protein is CASSQILSTEAFF.

The J gene is TRBJ2-5, the V gene TRBV24-1; D is perhaps TRBD1 or TRBD2 (5 bases each). V was shortened by 4 bases and J by 2 bases, with 16 bases between the two germline ends. This CDR3 region has 16 residues. In germline, CDR1 is KGHDR, CDR2 SFDVKD. The CDR3 region is CATSELGWDGQETQYF. The CDR3 DNA sequence: TGTGCCACCAGTGAGCTGGGATGGGACGGACAAGAGACCCAGTACTTC.

The chain combines TRBV9 with TRBJ2-1; 12 positions agree with TRBD2. V was clipped by 3 bases and J by 5 bases; unmatched bases: 3. CDR1 SGDLS and CDR2 YYNGEE come from the germline V gene. The CDR3 extends over 15 amino acids. This CDR3 is CASSATSGGNNEQFF. The CDR3 DNA follows: TGTGCCAGCAGCGCGACTAGCGGGGGAAACAATGAGCAGTTCTTC.

The rearrangement links TRBV25-1 to TRBJ1-4; no firm D call. The CDR3 totals 15 residues. Germline assignment: CDR1 MGHDK and CDR2 SYGVNS. Between the trimmed V and J ends, which lost 2 bases and 4 bases, there was a span of 11 bases. The CDR3 sequence is CASSEPRPFNEKLFF. In DNA form, the CDR3 reads TGTGCCAGCAGTGAACCCCGGCCCTTTAATGAAAAACTGTTTTTT. The full variable domain, completed using reference TRBV25-1 and TRBJ1-4, is EADIYQTPRYLVIGTGKKITLECSQTMGHDKMYWYQQDPGMELHLIHYSYGVNSTEKGDLSSESTVSRIRTEHFPLTLESARPSHTSQYLCASSEPRPFNEKLFFGSGTQLSVL.

This chain connects TRBV28 to TRBJ1-2; D is perhaps TRBD1 (6 bases). V lost 6 bases to trimming and J lost 4 bases, with 15 bases between them. This CDR3 contains 14 residues. Germline V gives CDR1 MDHEN, CDR2 SYDVKM. In DNA, the CDR3 is TGTGCCAGCAGCTTGACAGGCCCTGCCTATGGCTACACCTTC. Its translation: CASSLTGPAYGYTF.

The chain carries TRBV5-1 and TRBJ2-7, with 7 bases matching TRBD2. In germline, CDR1 is SGHRS, CDR2 YFSETQ. J lost 2 bases, V lost 0 bases, and 8 bases had no gene match. The CDR3 length is 16 residues. The CDR3 DNA sequence: TGCGCCAGCAGCTTGGCGGTGGGAGGGCCCCCCTACGAGCAGTACTTC. The encoded protein is CASSLAVGGPPYEQYF.

The rearrangement uses TRBV19 and TRBJ1-5; 9 bases align to TRBD1. Trimming removed 4 bases from V and 6 bases from J; junction bases left unmatched: 7. The CDR3 is 15 amino acids. In germline, CDR1 is LNHDA, CDR2 SQIVND (reference sequence). Written as DNA, the CDR3 is TGTGCCAGTAGTACCTGGGACAGGGACGGTCAGCCCCAGCATTTT. This translates into CASSTWDRDGQPQHF.

V usage is TRBV6-4 and J usage is TRBJ2-1; 7 nucleotides match TRBD1. Germline values: CDR1 MRHNA, CDR2 SNTAGT. This CDR3 contains 17 residues. V shed 4 bases, J shed 5 bases, and the junction held 14 bases outside the gene matches. The CDR3 DNA is TGTGCCAGCAGTGCTTATAATTTCAGGACAGGAAACAATGAGCAGTTCTTC. As protein: CASSAYNFRTGNNEQFF.